The next 4 T cell receptor beta chains were all read from a single sample in a study of identical twins. From the 5' RACE reads, TCRdb called clonotypes with MiXCR, one entry per CDR3 protein. The table records approximately 600,000 distinct CDR3 sequences, around 9.6% of them present only once. The same data also contributed to another study, on yellow fever vaccine responses in identical twins.

The source material was PBMCs. These receptor sequences come from a woman aged 18 to 35 in good health.

This clonotype appeared many times. The chain couples TRBV11-2 to TRBJ2-2, with 12 bases aligning to TRBD1. The trim removed 5 bases at V and 1 base at J, leaving 11 bases unmatched. Germline loops: CDR1 SGHAT, CDR2 FQNNGV. The CDR3 has 19 amino acids. CDR3 sequence reads: CASSPVPGQGARNTGELFF. DNA of the CDR3: TGTGCCAGCAGCCCTGTCCCGGGACAGGGGGCCAGGAACACCGGGGAGCTGTTTTTT.

This chain joins TRBV9 and TRBJ2-7; D call uncertain. This CDR3 contains 13 residues. Germline lookup yields CDR1 SGDLS and CDR2 YYNGEE. Trimming cost V 0 bases and J 6 bases, with 10 bases left between them. DNA of the CDR3: TGTGCCAGCAGCGTAGTAGGGCAGAGCGAGCAGTACTTC. It encodes CASSVVGQSEQYF.

The chain uses TRBV7-6 and TRBJ2-1, with 8 positions matching TRBD1. Trimming at V came to 5 bases and at J to 6 bases, leaving 6 bases not matched to a gene. The germline V gene has CDR1 SGHVS and CDR2 FNYEAQ. The CDR3 has 14 residues. Here the CDR3 reads CASSSPTGGNEQFF. The CDR3 DNA sequence: TGTGCCAGCAGCAGCCCCACAGGGGGCAATGAGCAGTTCTTC.

The chain recombines TRBV6-2 or TRBV6-3 with TRBJ2-3, with no clear D. Looked up from germline, CDR1 is MNHEY and CDR2 is SVGEGT. V dropped 5 bases and J dropped 5 bases, with 20 bases sitting between them. The CDR3 has 16 residues. This CDR3 reads CASSHPQNLGRDTQYF. As DNA, the CDR3 is TGTGCCAGCAGTCACCCCCAGAATCTCGGTCGAGATACGCAGTATTTT.